A selection of T cell receptor beta chains follows, all from one sample in a study of beta chain features in type 1 diabetes. Some clones are missing from TCRdb's copy, which holds only in-frame ones; the method was immunoSEQ multiplex PCR. The sample gives around 44,000 clones, over 50% of which show up once; about 2.1% is in the top ten. Sequencing was carried out using Tregs from blood. The receptors stem from a young woman in good health. Each CDR3 is given with its conserved first and last residue. The order of the fields is V gene, D gene, J gene, clone size, CDR3 DNA, CDR3 protein. D genes are given only for firm matches. Size tells how often a clone was seen (once, few, many) or the class of an expanded clone, and some rows leave it out.

TRBV30	TRBD1	TRBJ2-7	NA	TGTGCCTGGAGTACCAGGGGGTCGGGGTCCTACGAGCAGTACTTC	CAWSTRGSGSYEQYF
TRBV30	NA	TRBJ1-6	few	TGTGCCTGGAGTCTACGAGGCGGGGATTCACCCCTCCACTTT	CAWSLRGGDSPLHF
TRBV28	NA	TRBJ2-7	NA	TGTGCCAGCAGTTGGAGGGCGGGATGGTACGAGCAGTACTTC	CASSWRAGWYEQYF
TRBV7-2	TRBD2	TRBJ2-3	NA	TGTGCCAGCAGCTTAGGGCCTAGCGGAAGGGACACAGATACGCAGTATTTT	CASSLGPSGRDTDTQYF
TRBV2	NA	TRBJ2-7	NA	TGTGCCAGCAGACGGGACATCCACGAGCAGTACTTC	CASRRDIHEQYF
TRBV5-4	NA	TRBJ2-2	NA	TGTGCCAGCAGCTCACAGGGGAGGCCCGGGGAGCTGTTTTTT	CASSSQGRPGELFF
TRBV27	TRBD1	TRBJ1-1	few	TGTGCCAGCAGCCCGACAGGGGTGACCGAAGCTTTCTTT	CASSPTGVTEAFF
TRBV25-1	NA	TRBJ1-2	medium-sized	TGTGCCAGCAGTGAACCAGGGGCAGGGGATCGTGGCTACACCTTC	CASSEPGAGDRGYTF
TRBV27	NA	TRBJ1-3	NA	TGTGCCAGCAGACCAGGGCTCGGGGGAGGAAACACCATATATTTT	CASRPGLGGGNTIYF
TRBV5-1	NA	TRBJ2-6	NA	TGCGCCAGCAGCCTGGAATTCGTCTCTGGGGCCAACGTCCTGACTTTC	CASSLEFVSGANVLTF
TRBV29-1	TRBD1	TRBJ2-2	NA	TGCAGCGTTGACAGGGGACAGATCTCCACCGGGGAGCTGTTTTTT	CSVDRGQISTGELFF
TRBV5-1	TRBD1	TRBJ1-2	once	TGCGCCAGCAGCGGCGACAGGGGCGGTGGCTACACCTTC	CASSGDRGGGYTF
TRBV28	NA	TRBJ1-5	NA	TGTGCCAGCATCCTACAGGTTAGCAATCAGCCCCAGCATTTT	CASILQVSNQPQHF
TRBV28	NA	TRBJ2-3	NA	TGTGCCAGCAGTTTGGGGGCTAGCACAGATACGCAGTATTTT	CASSLGASTDTQYF
TRBV6-1	NA	TRBJ2-3	NA	TGTGCCAGCAGGTTAACAGGGAGCGCAGATACGCAGTATTTT	CASRLTGSADTQYF
TRBV10-3	TRBD2	TRBJ2-7	NA	TGTGCCATCAGTGCGGCTAGCGGGAGGGACTCCTACGAGCAGTACTTC	CAISAASGRDSYEQYF
TRBV7-9	TRBD2	TRBJ2-5	few	TGTGCCAGCAGCTTGGTAGCGGGGATGGAGACCCAGTACTTC	CASSLVAGMETQYF
TRBV5-1	TRBD1	TRBJ1-4	NA	TGCGCCAGCAGACCCGGGACAGGGGGCGAAAAACTGTTTTTT	CASRPGTGGEKLFF
TRBV19	TRBD1	TRBJ2-1	NA	TGTGCCAGTAACCCCGGGACAGGGCCCTACAATGAGCAGTTCTTC	CASNPGTGPYNEQFF
TRBV6-1	NA	TRBJ2-7	NA	TGTGCCAGCAGCGGGGTCATCTCCTACGAGCAGTACTTC	CASSGVISYEQYF
TRBV10-2	NA	TRBJ1-2	NA	TGCGCCAGCAAATTCTCCGACGGGGTTTATGGCTACACCTTC	CASKFSDGVYGYTF
TRBV6-5	NA	TRBJ2-2	NA	TGTGCCAGCGGCAGGCAGGGAACGAACACCGGGGAGCTGTTTTTT	CASGRQGTNTGELFF
TRBV4-1	TRBD1	TRBJ2-2	NA	TGCGCCAGCAGCCTAGGACAGGCTTTGAACACCGGGGAGCTGTTTTTT	CASSLGQALNTGELFF
TRBV18	NA	TRBJ2-1	NA	TGTGCCAGCTCACCACAGAACAGGGATCGTGAGCAGTTCTTC	CASSPQNRDREQFF
TRBV28	NA	TRBJ1-6	few	TGTGCCAGCAGTTTCCGAAGACAAGCACCCCTCCACTTT	CASSFRRQAPLHF
TRBV18	NA	TRBJ2-1	once	TGTGCCAGCTCGCCTGACACCGAGCAGTTCTTC	CASSPDTEQFF
TRBV28	NA	TRBJ2-7	few	TGTGCCAGCAGTTCGTCGGGACTGATGACCTACGAGCAGTACTTC	CASSSSGLMTYEQYF
TRBV6-6	NA	TRBJ2-2	few	TGTGCCAGCAGTTCCGTCGGGGAGCTGTTTTTT	CASSSVGELFF
TRBV2	NA	TRBJ1-5	NA	TGTGCCAGCAGTGGTAGGACGGGAAGCAATCAGCCCCAGCATTTT	CASSGRTGSNQPQHF
TRBV5-1	TRBD2	TRBJ2-3	NA	TGCGCCAGCAACTCAGGAACTAGCGGCCTCACAGATACGCAGTATTTT	CASNSGTSGLTDTQYF
TRBV2	TRBD1	TRBJ2-7	NA	TGTGCCAGCAGGACCGGGACAGGGTCCCACGAGCAGTACTTC	CASRTGTGSHEQYF
TRBV28	NA	TRBJ1-1	few	TGTGCCAGCAGTTGGAGGACCACTGAAGCTTTCTTT	CASSWRTTEAFF
TRBV6-6	NA	TRBJ2-7	once	TGTGCCAGCAGTTTTAGGACAGCCTACGAGCAGTACTTC	CASSFRTAYEQYF
TRBV18	NA	TRBJ2-1	NA	TGTGCCAGCTCACCGGCCGGAAGGGACAACTACAATGAGCAGTTCTTC	CASSPAGRDNYNEQFF
TRBV6-1	NA	TRBJ2-6	medium-sized	TGTGCCAGCAGTGAGGTTGGCAACTCTGGGGCCAACGTCCTGACTTTC	CASSEVGNSGANVLTF
TRBV21-1	NA	TRBJ2-4	NA	TGTGCCAGCAGCAAAGAGGCTGCCGAGGGTCATGACATTCAGTACTTC	CASSKEAAEGHDIQYF
TRBV6-5	TRBD1	TRBJ1-2	NA	TGTGCCAGCAGTTACTATAGGGGGCCTTATGGCTACACCTTC	CASSYYRGPYGYTF
TRBV7-9	NA	TRBJ1-5	few	TGTGCCAGCAGCTTAGGGTTACCCGGGGGCAATCAGCCCCAGCATTTT	CASSLGLPGGNQPQHF
TRBV28	NA	TRBJ1-1	NA	TGTGCCAGCAGGGGGCAAACTGAAGCTTTCTTT	CASRGQTEAFF
TRBV11-2	NA	TRBJ2-2	few	TGTGCCAGCAGCTTAGTCGCAGTGGCGAACACCGGGGAGCTGTTTTTT	CASSLVAVANTGELFF
TRBV5-1	TRBD1	TRBJ2-7	NA	TGCGCCAGCAGCTTGTCCCAGGGGGTAACCTACGAGCAGTACTTC	CASSLSQGVTYEQYF
TRBV29-1	TRBD2	TRBJ2-1	NA	TGCAGCGTTGAAGTTCACACTAGCGGGAGGCGCAATGAGCAGTTCTTC	CSVEVHTSGRRNEQFF
TRBV19	TRBD1	TRBJ2-7	medium-sized	TGTGCCAGTAGTCACCGGGACAGGCTCTACGAGCAGTACTTC	CASSHRDRLYEQYF
TRBV6-5	TRBD2	TRBJ2-7	NA	TGTGCCAGCAGCGGACTAGCGGGACTCTACGAGCAGTACTTC	CASSGLAGLYEQYF
TRBV4-1	TRBD2	TRBJ2-1	NA	TGCGCCAGCCGAGGCGGGACTAGCGGGATATATGAGCAGTTCTTC	CASRGGTSGIYEQFF
TRBV7-8	NA	TRBJ1-2	few	TGTGCCAGTGGGGACCCGGGGGCTAACTATGGCTACACCTTC	CASGDPGANYGYTF
TRBV6-1	TRBD1	TRBJ1-1	once	TGTGCCAGCAGTGACCCCCGGACAGGGCTGATGTTCACTGAAGCTTTCTTT	CASSDPRTGLMFTEAFF